Shown below are 9 T cell receptor beta chains from a single sample sequenced in a study of T cell responses to AZD1222 COVID-19 vaccine. Some clones are missing from TCRdb's copy, which holds only in-frame ones; the method was immunoSEQ multiplex PCR. The data hold some 130,000 clones, with roughly 88% observed a single time. Sequenced here: peripheral blood, sampled on day 0 of AZD1222 vaccination. The receptors here all came from an adult in good health.

The chain links TRBV6-5 to TRBJ2-5, with 7 positions matching TRBD2. The trim removed 6 bases at V and 5 bases at J, leaving 0 bases unmatched. Germline V gene data show CDR1 as MNHEY and CDR2 as SVGAGI. This CDR3 has 11 amino acids. The CDR3 loop reads CASRGGETQYF. Here the CDR3 DNA reads TGTGCCAGCAGGGGAGGGGAGACCCAGTACTTC.

V usage is TRBV24-1 and J usage is TRBJ1-6; the match to TRBD1 covers 7 bases. CDR3 length: 17 residues. With 9 bases clipped from V and 6 bases from J, the junction kept 16 bases outside the gene matches. Germline V gene lookup returns CDR1 KGHDR and CDR2 SFDVKD. The CDR3 region is CATGQTPHRGGNSPLHF. The DNA of the CDR3 is TGTGCCACCGGACAAACCCCACACAGGGGAGGTAATTCACCCCTCCACTTT.

The chain has TRBV19 and TRBJ1-2; 7 bases are a match to TRBD1. This CDR3 region has 12 residues. Germline loops: CDR1 LNHDA, CDR2 SQIVND (reference sequence). The V segment lost 4 bases and the J segment 8 bases; nucleotides outside the gene matches: 4. CDR3 loop: CASSKTGAGYTF. The CDR3 DNA follows: TGTGCCAGTAGTAAAACAGGGGCCGGCTACACCTTC.

This chain links TRBV5-1 with TRBJ2-4; TRBD1 matches at 7 bases. V trimming: 4 bases; J trimming: 8 bases; junction bases outside the gene matches: 6. The CDR3 is 13 residues long. The germline gives CDR1 SGHRS, CDR2 YFSETQ. This chain's CDR3 is CASSLGDRDIQYF. CDR3 DNA sequence: TGCGCCAGCAGCCTAGGCGACAGGGACATTCAGTACTTC.

The chain carries TRBV2 and TRBJ1-4; unclear D gene. The CDR3 is 15 residues long. The ends were cut back, 2 bases at V and 7 bases at J, with 14 bases in the middle. The germline CDR1 and CDR2 sequences are SNHLY and FYNNEI. The DNA of the CDR3 is TGTGCCAGCAGTGAAAAGAGGGCTTCTGGTGAAAAACTGTTTTTT. Amino acids: CASSEKRASGEKLFF. The whole variable domain, remainder taken from reference TRBV2 and TRBJ1-4, is EPEVTQTPSHQVTQMGQEVILRCVPISNHLYFYWYRQILGQKVEFLVSFYNNEISEKSEIFDDQFSVERPDGSNFTLKIRSTKLEDSAMYFCASSEKRASGEKLFFGSGTQLSVL.

This chain links TRBV27 with TRBJ1-5; D ambiguous. The V gene's germline CDR1 is MNHEY and CDR2 SMNVEV (reference sequence). Trimming removed 0 bases at V and 3 bases at J, with 9 bases between. This CDR3 region has 15 residues. CDR3 in amino acids: CASSLSGGYNQPQHF. CDR3 in DNA: TGTGCCAGCAGTTTATCGGGCGGTTACAATCAGCCCCAGCATTTT.

J is TRBJ1-1 and V is TRBV30; D gene unclear. V was shortened by 0 bases and J by 3 bases, with 2 bases between the two germline ends. Germline CDR1 reads GTSNPN; CDR2 reads SVGIG (reference sequence). The CDR3 has 11 amino acids. In DNA, the CDR3 is TGTGCCTGGAGTGTGGACACTGAAGCTTTCTTT. Amino acid sequence: CAWSVDTEAFF.

This chain links TRBV10-2 with TRBJ2-2; tentative D call: TRBD1 (5 bases). Germline CDR1 and CDR2: WSHSY and SAAADI. This CDR3 comprises 14 residues. V was cut by 6 bases and J by 6 bases, with 14 bases left in between. The CDR3: CASRRQGVAGELFF. Here the CDR3 DNA reads TGCGCCAGCAGGAGGCAGGGCGTCGCCGGGGAGCTGTTTTTT.

CDR3 protein: CASGLDGTYEQYF. The CDR3 DNA is TGTGCTAGTGGTTTGGACGGTACCTACGAGCAGTACTTC. The chain has TRBV12-5 and TRBJ2-7; D ambiguous. The CDR3 loop spans 13 amino acids. Germline assignment: CDR1 LGHNT and CDR2 FRNRAP. Trimming took off 1 base at V and 2 bases at J, with 6 bases between the two ends.